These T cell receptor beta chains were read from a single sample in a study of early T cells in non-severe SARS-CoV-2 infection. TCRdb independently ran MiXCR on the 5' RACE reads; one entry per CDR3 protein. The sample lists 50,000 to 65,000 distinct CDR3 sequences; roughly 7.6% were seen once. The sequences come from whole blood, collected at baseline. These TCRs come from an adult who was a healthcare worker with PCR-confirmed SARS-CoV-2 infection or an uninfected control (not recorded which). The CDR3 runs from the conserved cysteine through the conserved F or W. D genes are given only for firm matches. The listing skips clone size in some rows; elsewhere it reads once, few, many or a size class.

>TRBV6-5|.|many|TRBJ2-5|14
TGTGCCAGCAGTTACTTGGGTGAGAAAGAGACCCAGTACTTC
CASSYLGEKETQYF
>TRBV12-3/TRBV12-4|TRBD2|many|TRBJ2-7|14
TGTGCCAGCAGCCCGGGACTAGCGGTATTCGAGCAGTACTTC
CASSPGLAVFEQYF
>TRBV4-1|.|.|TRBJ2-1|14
TGCGCCAGCAGCCAAGAGGGTGGCTACAATGAGCAGTTCTTC
CASSQEGGYNEQFF
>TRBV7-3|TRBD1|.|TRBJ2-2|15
TGTGCCAGCAGCTCGGGACAGGGGTACACCGGGGAGCTGTTTTTT
CASSSGQGYTGELFF
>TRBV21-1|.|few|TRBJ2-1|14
TGTGCCAGCAGCGGACTAGCGGGAGGCACCGAGCAGTTCTTC
CASSGLAGGTEQFF
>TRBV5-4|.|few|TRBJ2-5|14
TGTGCCAGCAGCTTGGCAGGGGCGCAAGAGACCCAGTACTTC
CASSLAGAQETQYF
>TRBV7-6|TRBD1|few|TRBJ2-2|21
TGTGCCAGCAGCTCACACCCCCCCCTAAAAAACAGGGGCCCGAACACCGGGGAGCTGTTTTTT
CASSSHPPLKNRGPNTGELFF
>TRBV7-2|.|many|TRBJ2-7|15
TGTGCCAGCAGCTTAGTTTTACAAAGCTCCTACGAGCAGTACTTC
CASSLVLQSSYEQYF
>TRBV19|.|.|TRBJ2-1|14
TGTGCCACCTCCGGATGGGAGGCTAACAATGAGCAGTTCTTC
CATSGWEANNEQFF
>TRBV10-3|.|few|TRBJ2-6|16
TGTGCCATCAGTGGCCCATCAAGGGCTGGGGCCAACGTCCTGACTTTC
CAISGPSRAGANVLTF
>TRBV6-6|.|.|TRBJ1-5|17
TGTGCCAGCAGTTACCCGCCGGGCAGGGACGGCAATCAGCCCCAGCATTTT
CASSYPPGRDGNQPQHF
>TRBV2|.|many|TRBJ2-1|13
TGTGCCAGCAACGGGGGAGAATATAATGAGCAGTTCTTC
CASNGGEYNEQFF
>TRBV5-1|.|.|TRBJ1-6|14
TGCGCCAGCAGCTTGGAGATTTATAATTCACCCCTCCACTTT
CASSLEIYNSPLHF
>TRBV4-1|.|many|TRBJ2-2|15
TGCGCCAGCAGCCCAGGGGCTGGGAACACCGGGGAGCTGTTTTTT
CASSPGAGNTGELFF
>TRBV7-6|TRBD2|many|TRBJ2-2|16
TGTGCCAGCAGCCGACGCCTAGCGGAGGACACCGGGGAGCTGTTTTTT
CASSRRLAEDTGELFF
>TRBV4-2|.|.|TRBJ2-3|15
TGTGCCAGCAGCCAAGGTAGCGGCCCCACAGATACGCAGTATTTT
CASSQGSGPTDTQYF
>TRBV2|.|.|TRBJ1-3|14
TGTGCCAGCATAGGAACTTTCTTGGGAAACACCATATATTTT
CASIGTFLGNTIYF
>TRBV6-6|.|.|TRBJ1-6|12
TGTGCCAGCAGTGGCCCTAATTCACCCCTCCACTTT
CASSGPNSPLHF
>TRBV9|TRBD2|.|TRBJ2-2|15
TGTGCCAGCAGCCCCCACGGGGGGGGCACCGGGGAGCTGTTTTTT
CASSPHGGGTGELFF
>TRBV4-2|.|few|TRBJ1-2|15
TGTGCCAGCAGCCAAGGGACGGTAGCTAACTATGGCTACACCTTC
CASSQGTVANYGYTF
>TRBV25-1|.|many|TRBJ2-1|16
TGTGCCAGCAGCGTCATGGGGGGATCCTTCGGTAATGAGCAGTTCTTC
CASSVMGGSFGNEQFF
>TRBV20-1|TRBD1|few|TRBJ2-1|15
TGCAGTGCTAGGGGGGACAGGGGGCATCGCAATGAGCAGTTCTTC
CSARGDRGHRNEQFF